These T cell receptor beta chains were read from a single sample in a study of shared clonotypes between healthy human individuals. Using immunoSEQ multiplex PCR, the repertoire was profiled, and TCRdb retains in-frame clones only, with some absent. The sample contains a few million clones, over 85% of which appear only once. Sample: naive CD4+ T cells from PBMCs. These receptor sequences come from a man younger than 35 in good health. Some clones in this sample may be carry-over from other donors' samples. CDR3s include the opening cysteine and the closing phenylalanine or tryptophan. D genes are given only for firm matches. Clone size is shown for a subset of rows, as once, few, many or a class of expanded clone.

D	V	size	J	CDR3	DNA
TRBD2	TRBV5-1	-	TRBJ2-7	CASSLGTSGREEQYF	TGCGCCAGCAGCTTGGGGACTAGCGGACGGGAGGAGCAGTACTTC
TRBD1	TRBV7-9	-	TRBJ2-2	CASSLDRVGPGELFF	TGTGCCAGCAGCTTGGACAGGGTGGGCCCCGGGGAGCTGTTTTTT
-	TRBV9	-	TRBJ2-7	CASSSAPYASYEQYF	TGTGCCAGCAGCTCAGCCCCTTACGCCTCCTACGAGCAGTACTTC
-	TRBV28	-	TRBJ1-4	CASIGQNEKLFF	TGTGCCAGCATTGGGCAGAATGAAAAACTGTTTTTT
-	TRBV7-9	-	TRBJ2-6	CASRASGANVLTF	TGTGCCAGCAGGGCCTCTGGGGCCAACGTCCTGACTTTC
-	TRBV28	-	TRBJ1-5	CASSFPSGGRGHQPQHF	TGTGCCAGCAGTTTCCCCTCAGGAGGGAGGGGCCATCAGCCCCAGCATTTT
-	TRBV25-1	-	TRBJ2-5	CASSVGSLQTQYF	TGTGCCAGCAGTGTCGGCTCCCTACAGACCCAGTACTTC
TRBD1	TRBV2	-	TRBJ2-5	CASSEARTGRETQYF	TGTGCCAGCAGTGAAGCGAGGACAGGGCGCGAGACCCAGTACTTC
-	TRBV7-3	-	TRBJ1-2	CASSLKGDYGYTF	TGTGCCAGCAGCTTAAAAGGGGACTATGGCTACACCTTC
-	TRBV2	once	TRBJ2-3	CARRDFLSGDTQYF	TGTGCCAGACGGGACTTTCTATCCGGGGATACGCAGTATTTT
-	TRBV6-4	-	TRBJ2-4	CASSDSLEQAKNIQYF	TGTGCCAGCAGTGACTCTTTAGAACAAGCCAAAAACATTCAGTACTTC
TRBD1	TRBV11-2	once	TRBJ2-1	CASSDRQGSYNEQFF	TGTGCCAGCAGCGACCGACAGGGGTCCTACAATGAGCAGTTCTTC
-	TRBV6-5	-	TRBJ1-2	CASSYGRFYGYTF	TGTGCCAGCAGTTATGGCAGATTCTATGGCTACACCTTC
TRBD2	TRBV4-3	once	TRBJ2-7	CASSQGLAGTYEQYF	TGCGCCAGCAGCCAAGGACTAGCGGGTACCTACGAGCAGTACTTC
-	TRBV28	-	TRBJ2-2	CASSPPVRGGGELFF	TGTGCCAGCAGTCCCCCCGTGAGAGGGGGCGGGGAGCTGTTTTTT
-	TRBV4-1	-	TRBJ2-7	CASSEGGTNTYEQYF	TGCGCCAGCAGCGAAGGGGGGACCAACACCTACGAGCAGTACTTC
TRBD1	TRBV5-4	-	TRBJ2-3	CASSLGGTGLWDTQYF	TGTGCCAGCAGCTTGGGAGGGACAGGGCTGTGGGATACGCAGTATTTT
-	TRBV6-1	-	TRBJ1-5	CASSGSQGPNQPQHF	TGTGCCAGCAGTGGCTCGCAGGGCCCCAATCAGCCCCAGCATTTT
TRBD1	TRBV15	-	TRBJ1-1	CATSYRGTEAFF	TGTGCCACCAGCTACAGGGGAACTGAAGCTTTCTTT
TRBD2	TRBV7-8	-	TRBJ2-5	CASSPTGGRAGETQYF	TGTGCCAGCAGCCCTACAGGCGGGAGGGCCGGGGAGACCCAGTACTTC
TRBD1	TRBV2	-	TRBJ1-5	CASSDRTGDQPQHF	TGTGCCAGCAGTGACCGGACAGGGGATCAGCCCCAGCATTTT
-	TRBV7-2	-	TRBJ1-1	CASSLFEDTEAFF	TGTGCCAGCAGCTTATTTGAGGACACTGAAGCTTTCTTT
-	TRBV28	-	TRBJ1-3	CASSPLQAGNTIYF	TGTGCCAGCAGTCCCCTTCAAGCTGGAAACACCATATATTTT
-	TRBV11-2	-	TRBJ1-1	CASSSISRGSTEAFF	TGTGCCAGCAGCTCAATAAGTCGGGGTTCCACTGAAGCTTTCTTT
TRBD1	TRBV7-9	-	TRBJ1-2	CASSLGTVLGYTF	TGTGCCAGCAGCTTGGGGACAGTTTTGGGCTACACCTTC
TRBD1	TRBV9	-	TRBJ1-3	CASSASPGQGIGNTIYF	TGTGCCAGCAGCGCGTCGCCGGGACAGGGTATTGGAAACACCATATATTTT
TRBD1	TRBV2	-	TRBJ1-5	CASTPTGSGQPQHF	TGTGCCAGCACCCCGACAGGGTCGGGTCAGCCCCAGCATTTT
-	TRBV9	-	TRBJ1-1	CASSRTGYTEAFF	TGTGCCAGCAGCCGAACAGGGTACACTGAAGCTTTCTTT
TRBD1	TRBV28	-	TRBJ2-5	CASSPSSGTGGQETQYF	TGTGCCAGCAGTCCAAGCTCCGGGACAGGGGGCCAAGAGACCCAGTACTTC
TRBD2	TRBV5-1	-	TRBJ2-5	CASSTGGVQETQYF	TGCGCCAGCTCCACCGGGGGGGTGCAAGAGACCCAGTACTTC
TRBD2	TRBV28	-	TRBJ2-2	CASRTSGNTGELFF	TGTGCCAGCCGGACTAGCGGGAACACCGGGGAGCTGTTTTTT
-	TRBV5-8	-	TRBJ2-5	CASSLRETQYF	TGTGCCAGCAGCTTGAGAGAGACCCAGTACTTC
-	TRBV5-1	-	TRBJ1-1	CASTMEGGNTEAFF	TGCGCCAGCACCATGGAGGGGGGGAACACTGAAGCTTTCTTT
-	TRBV19	-	TRBJ2-6	CASSIGGASGANVLTF	TGTGCCAGTAGTATTGGAGGCGCCTCTGGGGCCAACGTCCTGACTTTC
-	TRBV19	-	TRBJ2-7	CASSMGRRQYF	TGTGCCAGTAGTATGGGACGCCGGCAGTACTTC
-	TRBV10-2	-	TRBJ2-7	CASKDTIYEQYF	TGCGCCAGCAAGGATACAATCTACGAGCAGTACTTC
-	TRBV10-3	-	TRBJ1-2	CAISESGRGYGYTF	TGTGCCATCAGTGAGTCGGGGAGAGGCTATGGCTACACCTTC
-	TRBV7-9	-	TRBJ2-1	CASSYGLGEQFF	TGTGCCAGCAGCTACGGTTTGGGTGAGCAGTTCTTC
-	TRBV18	once	TRBJ2-1	CASSSQGYGGEQFF	TGTGCCAGCTCTTCCCAGGGGTACGGGGGTGAGCAGTTCTTC
TRBD1	TRBV27	once	TRBJ1-5	CASAPGQFNQPQHF	TGTGCCAGCGCTCCGGGACAGTTCAATCAGCCCCAGCATTTT
-	TRBV5-1	-	TRBJ1-1	CASGGDTEAFF	TGCGCCAGCGGGGGAGACACTGAAGCTTTCTTT
-	TRBV27	-	TRBJ2-7	CASTGAGKQYF	TGTGCCAGCACGGGAGCGGGTAAGCAGTACTTC
-	TRBV28	-	TRBJ1-3	CASSEGGVPSGNTIYF	TGTGCCAGCAGTGAAGGGGGGGTCCCCTCTGGAAACACCATATATTTT
-	TRBV5-1	once	TRBJ2-7	CASSGFGGREQYF	TGCGCCAGCAGCGGATTCGGGGGCCGCGAGCAGTACTTC
TRBD2	TRBV11-3	-	TRBJ2-2	CASSYRTSGNTGELFF	TGTGCCAGCAGCTATCGGACTAGCGGGAACACCGGGGAGCTGTTTTTT
-	TRBV7-9	-	TRBJ1-1	CASSRRGGRDTEAFF	TGTGCCAGCAGCCGTCGCGGGGGGAGGGACACTGAAGCTTTCTTT
-	TRBV6-4	-	TRBJ1-1	CASMGGPKSTEAFF	TGTGCCAGCATGGGGGGTCCTAAGAGCACTGAAGCTTTCTTT
TRBD1	TRBV30	-	TRBJ2-2	CAWSVPGTGGKSGRPSGELFF	TGTGCCTGGAGTGTACCCGGGACAGGGGGTAAAAGCGGTAGACCGTCCGGGGAGCTGTTTTTT
-	TRBV4-1	-	TRBJ2-3	CASSRQDSGWYTDTQYF	TGCGCCAGCAGCCGACAGGATAGCGGGTGGTACACAGATACGCAGTATTTT
TRBD1	TRBV5-1	-	TRBJ1-3	CASSLPRTGEGNTIYF	TGCGCCAGCAGCTTGCCTCGAACAGGGGAGGGAAACACCATATATTTT
-	TRBV7-9	-	TRBJ2-7	CASSPLDTLNSYEQYF	TGTGCCAGCAGCCCCCTAGACACATTAAACTCCTACGAGCAGTACTTC